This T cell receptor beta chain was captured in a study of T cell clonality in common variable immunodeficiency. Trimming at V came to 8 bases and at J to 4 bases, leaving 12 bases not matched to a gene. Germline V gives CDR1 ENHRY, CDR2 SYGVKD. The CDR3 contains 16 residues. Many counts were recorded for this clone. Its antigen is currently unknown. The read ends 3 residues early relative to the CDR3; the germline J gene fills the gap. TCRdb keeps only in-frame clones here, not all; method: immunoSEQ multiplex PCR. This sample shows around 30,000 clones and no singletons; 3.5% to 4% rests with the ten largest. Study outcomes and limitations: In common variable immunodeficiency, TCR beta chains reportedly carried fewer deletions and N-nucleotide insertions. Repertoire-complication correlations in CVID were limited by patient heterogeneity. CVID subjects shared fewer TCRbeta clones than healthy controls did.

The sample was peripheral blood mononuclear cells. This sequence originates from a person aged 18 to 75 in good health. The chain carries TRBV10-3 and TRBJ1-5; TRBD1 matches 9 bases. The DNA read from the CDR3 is TGTGCCATCGGTACCCGGACAGGGGAGGGTAATCAGCCC. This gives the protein CAIGTRTGEGNQP. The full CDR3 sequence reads CAIGTRTGEGNQPQHF.